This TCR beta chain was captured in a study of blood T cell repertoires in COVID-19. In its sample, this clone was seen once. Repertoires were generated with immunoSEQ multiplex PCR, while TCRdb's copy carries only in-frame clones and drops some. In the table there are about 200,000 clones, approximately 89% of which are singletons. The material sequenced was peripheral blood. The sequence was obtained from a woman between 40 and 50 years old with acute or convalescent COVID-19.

CDR3 sequence: CSASSAGPTDTQYF. The DNA of the CDR3 is TGCAGTGCTAGTAGTGCGGGGCCCACAGATACGCAGTATTTT. The V and J genes are TRBV20-1 and TRBJ2-3, with D tentatively TRBD2 (6 bases). From germline, CDR1 is DFQATT and CDR2 SNEGSKA (reference sequence). Trimming took off 3 bases at V and 2 bases at J, with 12 bases between the two ends. This CDR3 is built from 14 residues.